This passage covers 32 T cell receptor beta chains from one sample sequenced in a study of blood T cell repertoires in COVID-19. The table came from immunoSEQ multiplex PCR; TCRdb's copy has only in-frame clones and leaves some out. The sample lists 200,000 to 250,000 clones, around 81% occurring once. The specimen was PBMCs or T cells enriched from blood (not recorded which). These receptors came from a woman aged 50 to 60 with acute COVID-19.

This rearrangement joins TRBV28 to TRBJ1-2, with no clear D. CDR3 length: 13 residues. Trimming took 4 bases from V and 3 from J, leaving 9 bases between them. CDR1 and CDR2 from the germline V gene are MDHEN and SYDVKM. DNA for the CDR3: TGTGCCAGCAGTTCCCACCGGGACTATGGCTACACCTTC. Translated, it gives CASSSHRDYGYTF.

DNA for the CDR3: TGTGCCAGCAGTTACTTGACAGACCCGTTCCACGAGCAGTACTTC. Amino acid sequence: CASSYLTDPFHEQYF. The rearrangement uses TRBV28 and TRBJ2-7, with D maybe TRBD1 (5 bases). The CDR3 has 15 amino acids. Trimming took off 4 bases at V and 5 bases at J, with 18 bases between the two ends. CDR1 is MDHEN and CDR2 is SYDVKM in the germline V gene. The full variable domain, with the rest looked up from reference TRBV28 and TRBJ2-7, is DVKVTQSSRYLVKRTGEKVFLECVQDMDHENMFWYRQDPGLGLRLIYFSYDVKMKEKGDIPEGYSVSREKKERFSLILESASTNQTSMYLCASSYLTDPFHEQYFGPGTRLTVT.

The V and J genes are TRBV5-1 and TRBJ2-2, with 8 bases identical to TRBD1. Germline lookup yields CDR1 SGHRS and CDR2 YFSETQ. This CDR3 has 16 residues. The V and J ends lost 4 bases and 1 base, in that order; junction bases with no gene match: 6. CDR3 in amino acids: CASSPSGQVNTGELFF. CDR3 DNA: TGCGCCAGCAGCCCCTCGGGACAGGTGAACACCGGGGAGCTGTTTTTT.

This chain uses TRBV6-6 with TRBJ1-1; TRBD1 agrees at 9 bases. The CDR3 sequence is 16 residues long. V lost 2 bases, J lost 5 bases, and 9 bases stayed unmatched. The germline V gene encodes CDR1 MNHNY and CDR2 SVGAGI (reference sequence). The CDR3 DNA is TGTGCCAGCAGTTACCCGGGACAGGGAAGAGCAACTGAAGCTTTCTTT. Protein product: CASSYPGQGRATEAFF.

The chain joins TRBV6-2 or TRBV6-3 to TRBJ1-5; TRBD1 agrees at 10 bases. Germline loops: CDR1 MNHEY, CDR2 SVGEGT. Trimming cost V 6 bases and J 0 bases; bases outside gene matches: 8. There are 17 residues in the CDR3. CDR3 coding DNA: TGTGCCAGCAGCCCGGACAGGGGGATCAATAGCAATCAGCCCCAGCATTTT. Amino acid sequence: CASSPDRGINSNQPQHF.

This rearrangement joins TRBV24-1 to TRBJ2-3, with 8 bases matching TRBD1. The CDR3 sequence is 16 residues long. V gave up 8 bases and J gave up 2 bases; unmatched junction bases: 11. The germline V gene has CDR1 KGHDR and CDR2 SFDVKD. The CDR3 DNA is TGTGCCACCACGACCTCCGGGACAGGATCCACAGATACGCAGTATTTT. This translates into CATTTSGTGSTDTQYF.

The chain is built from TRBV7-9 and TRBJ1-2; a weak D match, TRBD1 (5 bases). Germline CDR1 and CDR2: SEHNR and FQNEAQ (reference sequence). This CDR3 spans 12 amino acids. Deletions cut 10 bases from V and 7 bases from J, with 16 bases between. As DNA, the CDR3 is TGTGCCATCCCCGGGGGGGGATTTGGCTACACCTTC. Protein product: CAIPGGGFGYTF.

The rearrangement uses TRBV10-3 and TRBJ1-6, with 7 bases fitting TRBD1. From germline, CDR1 is ENHRY and CDR2 SYGVKD. The CDR3 runs to 15 residues. V lost 5 bases, J lost 6 bases, and 7 bases stayed unmatched. The CDR3 region is CAISNGDSRNSPLHF. CDR3 sequence (DNA): TGTGCCATCAGTAATGGGGACAGCCGTAATTCACCCCTCCACTTT.

The chain couples TRBV30 to TRBJ1-2; 8 bases map to TRBD1. In germline, CDR1 is GTSNPN, CDR2 SVGIG (reference sequence). This CDR3 has 13 residues. V trimming: 5 bases; J trimming: 4 bases; junction bases outside the gene matches: 6. The DNA for the CDR3 is TGTGCCTGGGGGAGGACAGGGTTCTATGGCTACACCTTC. Protein product: CAWGRTGFYGYTF.

The gene calls are TRBV21-1 and TRBJ2-1; the table assigns TRBD2, which was not confirmed against the DNA. TRBV21-1 is reported as a pseudogene. The CDR3 consists of 17 residues. Written as DNA, the CDR3 is TGTGCCAGCAGCAACCTTAAGGTAGCGGGAGGGAGGAATGAGCAGTTCTTC. As protein: CASSNLKVAGGRNEQFF.

The rearrangement joins TRBV5-1 to TRBJ1-1; the D is unclear. Germline V gives CDR1 SGHRS, CDR2 YFSETQ. This CDR3 has 14 amino acids. V lost 2 bases and J lost 1, with 9 bases in between. CDR3 sequence (DNA): TGCGCCAGCAGCTTAACAGAGCCGAACACTGAAGCTTTCTTT. This translates into CASSLTEPNTEAFF.

The chain uses TRBV7-9 and TRBJ1-3; D not resolved. Germline CDR1 is SEHNR and CDR2 is FQNEAQ (reference sequence). V shed 1 base and J shed 4 bases, with 8 bases lying between them. This CDR3 is 14 amino acids long. The CDR3 nucleotides read TGTGCCAGCAGCTTAGAAACTGCAGGAAACACCATATATTTT. Its protein product is CASSLETAGNTIYF. Filled out from reference TRBV7-9 and TRBJ1-3, the complete variable domain reads DTGVSQNPRHKITKRGQNVTFRCDPISEHNRLYWYRQTLGQGPEFLTYFQNEAQLEKSRLLSDRFSAERPKGSFSTLEIQRTEQGDSAMYLCASSLETAGNTIYFGEGSWLTVV.

The chain links TRBV29-1 to TRBJ1-1; D ambiguous. Trimming cost V 7 bases and J 10 bases, with 19 bases left between them. Germline CDR1 SQVTM, CDR2 ANQGSEA. The CDR3 runs to 12 residues. CDR3 DNA: TGCAGCGCCGCCGAATCGGGGTCCGCAGCTTTCTTT. Protein product: CSAAESGSAAFF.

The chain couples TRBV30 to TRBJ1-1; the D is unclear. Per germline, CDR1 GTSNPN and CDR2 SVGIG (reference sequence). The germline V and J ends were trimmed by 4 bases and 1 base, with 10 bases remaining between them. This CDR3 spans 13 amino acids. The CDR3 DNA reads TGTGCCTGGAACCCCGGCGGGAACACTGAAGCTTTCTTT. Protein product: CAWNPGGNTEAFF.

The genes are TRBV3-1 (or the pseudogene TRBV3-2) and TRBJ1-5; D call uncertain. The CDR3 totals 17 residues. Germline V CDR1 and CDR2: LGHDT, YNNKEL (reference sequence). With 1 base removed from V and 4 bases from J, the gap between germline ends came to 17 bases. CDR3 region: CASSQVGLVPGNQPQHF. The CDR3 DNA reads TGTGCCAGCAGCCAAGTAGGTTTGGTTCCGGGGAATCAGCCCCAGCATTTT.

The rearrangement uses TRBV11-2 and TRBJ1-1; D unresolved. The CDR3 is 11 amino acids. Trimming took 0 bases from V and 11 from J, leaving 7 bases between them. The V gene's germline CDR1 is SGHAT and CDR2 FQNNGV. The CDR3 DNA sequence: TGTGCCAGCAGCTTAGATACACGTGCTTTCTTT. Its translation: CASSLDTRAFF.

The chain is built from TRBV16 and TRBJ1-4; TRBD1 aligns across 8 bases. The CDR3 totals 16 residues. Germline V lookup: CDR1 KGHSY, CDR2 FQNENV. V was pared by 0 bases and J by 10 bases, with 10 bases of the junction left unmatched. CDR3: CASSQSLGGTGGKLFF. The DNA for the CDR3 is TGTGCCAGCAGCCAATCGTTGGGTGGGACAGGAGGAAAACTGTTTTTT.

The chain joins TRBV28 to TRBJ1-2, with 12 bases lining up with TRBD1. The CDR3 has 15 residues. In germline, CDR1 is MDHEN, CDR2 SYDVKM. Germline trimming cut 5 bases from V and 8 bases from J; bases unmatched to any gene: 9. The CDR3, as DNA: TGTGCCAGCAGTCAACCGGGACAGGGGGCGATCGGCTACACCTTC. It encodes CASSQPGQGAIGYTF.

This chain uses TRBV10-3 with TRBJ2-5; maybe TRBD1 (5 bases). Between the trimmed V and J ends, which lost 6 bases and 1 base, there was a span of 12 bases. This CDR3 comprises 14 residues. Germline loops: CDR1 ENHRY, CDR2 SYGVKD. The CDR3 DNA reads TGTGCCATCAGCGAGACGCAGGGCCAAGAGACCCAGTACTTC. Amino acids: CAISETQGQETQYF.

In its sample, this clone was seen once. This rearrangement joins TRBV7-2 to TRBJ2-1, with TRBD1 matching 10 bases. The germline CDR1 and CDR2 sequences are SGHTA and FQGNSA. The junction had 11 bases not matched to a gene; V was cut back by 1 base and J by 11 bases. The CDR3 has 16 residues. The CDR3 DNA follows: TGTGCCAGCAGCTTAGGTTCCGGGACAGGGGTGAAGCAGCAGTTCTTC. The encoded protein is CASSLGSGTGVKQQFF.

The gene calls are TRBV2 and TRBJ2-7, with 7 bases aligning to TRBD1. Trimming took 6 bases from V and 7 from J; bases not matched to a gene: 6. Germline CDR1 is SNHLY and CDR2 is FYNNEI. This CDR3 has 12 residues. The chain's CDR3 is CASSDRVQEQYF. Written as DNA, the CDR3 is TGTGCCAGCAGCGACAGGGTTCAAGAGCAGTACTTC. The complete variable domain, with remaining parts taken from reference TRBV2 and TRBJ2-7, reads EPEVTQTPSHQVTQMGQEVILRCVPISNHLYFYWYRQILGQKVEFLVSFYNNEISEKSEIFDDQFSVERPDGSNFTLKIRSTKLEDSAMYFCASSDRVQEQYFGPGTRLTVT.

V gene TRBV6-2 or TRBV6-3 combines with J gene TRBJ1-2; D perhaps matches TRBD1 (5 bases). Trimming took 4 bases from V and 2 from J, leaving 8 bases between them. CDR1 and CDR2 (germline): MNHEY, SVGEGT. The CDR3 runs to 13 residues. The CDR3 coding sequence is TGTGCCAGCAGTTTACCAGGGAACTATGGCTACACCTTC. Its protein is CASSLPGNYGYTF.

The chain joins TRBV30 to TRBJ2-7, with a weak D call TRBD1 (6 bases). The CDR3 consists of 11 residues. Trimming stripped 5 bases from V and 6 bases from J, with 11 bases between. The germline V gene encodes CDR1 GTSNPN and CDR2 SVGIG (reference sequence). CDR3 nucleotides: TGTGCCTGGTCAGGGGTAGGCGAGCAGTACTTC. Translating gives CAWSGVGEQYF.

The chain employs TRBV19 and TRBJ2-6; D remains ambiguous. CDR1 is LNHDA and CDR2 is SQIVND in the germline V gene (reference sequence). Trimming took 3 bases from V and 1 from J, leaving 4 bases between them. This CDR3 is built from 14 residues. CDR3 DNA sequence: TGTGCCAGTAGTATCATGTCTGGGGCCAACGTCCTGACTTTC. It encodes CASSIMSGANVLTF. Full variable domain (rest looked up from reference TRBV19 and TRBJ2-6): DGGITQSPKYLFRKEGQNVTLSCEQNLNHDAMYWYRQDPGQGLRLIYYSQIVNDFQKGDIAEGYSVSREKKESFPLTVTSAQKNPTAFYLCASSIMSGANVLTFGAGSRLTVL.

V is TRBV9 and J is TRBJ2-7; tentatively, D is TRBD2 (6 bases). This CDR3 region has 13 residues. V gave up 3 bases and J gave up 2 bases, with 9 bases separating them. Germline V gene data show CDR1 as SGDLS and CDR2 as YYNGEE. DNA for the CDR3: TGTGCCAGCAGCGGGGGGGACCCCTACGAGCAGTACTTC. Its protein is CASSGGDPYEQYF.

The rearrangement uses TRBV7-8 and TRBJ2-3; D gene ambiguous. Trimming took 5 bases from V and 8 from J, leaving 17 bases between them. Germline V gene lookup returns CDR1 SGHVS and CDR2 FQNEAQ. CDR3 length equals 14 residues. The CDR3 DNA reads TGTGCCAGCAGCCCCATCATAGTTGTAGCTACGCAGTATTTT. Protein: CASSPIIVVATQYF.

The rearrangement uses TRBV29-1 and TRBJ2-3, with D possibly TRBD1 on 5 matching bases. V lost 7 bases, J lost 10 bases, and 21 bases lay in between. This CDR3 comprises 13 residues. Germline CDR1 is SQVTM and CDR2 is ANQGSEA. The CDR3 sequence: CSAKDSGARPQYF. Written as DNA, the CDR3 is TGCAGCGCGAAGGATAGTGGGGCCCGGCCGCAGTATTTT.

The genes are TRBV19 and TRBJ1-5; 10 bases agree with TRBD1. The CDR3 runs 15 residues. Germline CDR1 reads LNHDA; CDR2 reads SQIVND (reference sequence). After removal of 3 bases from V and 6 bases from J, the junction contained 5 bases not matched to a gene. CDR3 region: CASSILDRGVQPQHF. Here the CDR3 DNA reads TGTGCCAGTAGTATCTTGGACAGGGGGGTTCAGCCCCAGCATTTT. The full variable domain, in which reference TRBV19 and TRBJ1-5 provide the parts outside the CDR3, is DGGITQSPKYLFRKEGQNVTLSCEQNLNHDAMYWYRQDPGQGLRLIYYSQIVNDFQKGDIAEGYSVSREKKESFPLTVTSAQKNPTAFYLCASSILDRGVQPQHFGDGTRLSIL.

The chain joins TRBV18 to TRBJ2-7, with D tentatively TRBD1 (6 bases). The CDR3 runs 13 residues. Trimming removed 6 bases at V and 3 bases at J, with 12 bases between. Germline V CDR1 and CDR2: KGHSH, LQKENI. This CDR3 is CASSVDRNYEQYF. The CDR3 bases are TGTGCCAGCTCGGTGGACAGAAACTACGAGCAGTACTTC. The whole variable domain, remainder taken from reference TRBV18 and TRBJ2-7, is NAGVMQNPRHLVRRRGQEARLRCSPMKGHSHVYWYRQLPEEGLKFMVYLQKENIIDESGMPKERFSAEFPKEGPSILRIQQVVRGDSAAYFCASSVDRNYEQYFGPGTRLTVT.

The chain combines TRBV23-1 with TRBJ1-2; TRBD1 matches 8 bases. TRBV23-1 is sorted into the ORF group, with uncertain function. V gave up 2 bases and J gave up 4 bases; unmatched junction bases: 9. There are 16 residues in the CDR3. CDR3 nucleotides: TGCGCCAGCAGTCAAACTCCGGGACAGGCTATCTATGGCTACACCTTC. It yields the protein CASSQTPGQAIYGYTF.

The V and J genes are TRBV21-1 and TRBJ2-7; the DNA was not used to check the table's D call, TRBD1. TRBV21-1 is a pseudogene locus. CDR3 length: 16 residues. This CDR3 is CASSNCWGWWSYEQYF. The CDR3 nucleotides read TGTGCCAGCAGCAATTGCTGGGGCTGGTGGTCCTACGAGCAGTACTTC.

The table lists this clone with a count of one. V is TRBV19 and J is TRBJ2-3; 8 bases align to TRBD1. CDR1 and CDR2 from the germline V gene are LNHDA and SQIVND (reference sequence). V was clipped by 6 bases and J by 5 bases; unmatched bases: 4. The CDR3 length is 13 residues. Here the CDR3 DNA reads TGTGCCAGTAGGATGACAGGGGAAGATACGCAGTATTTT. It is translated as CASRMTGEDTQYF.